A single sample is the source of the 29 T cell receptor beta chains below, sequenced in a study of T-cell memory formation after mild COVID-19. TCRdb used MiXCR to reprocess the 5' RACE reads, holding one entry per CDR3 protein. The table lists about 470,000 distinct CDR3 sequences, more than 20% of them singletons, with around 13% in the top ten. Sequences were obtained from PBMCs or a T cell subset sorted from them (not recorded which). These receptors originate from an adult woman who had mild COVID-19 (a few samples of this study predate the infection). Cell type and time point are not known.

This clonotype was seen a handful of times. As DNA, the CDR3 is TGTGCCAGCAACCCGACGGGGGGGCAGGTGAACATGAACACTGAAGCTTTCTTT. It encodes CASNPTGGQVNMNTEAFF. The gene calls are TRBV7-3 and TRBJ1-1, with D maybe TRBD1 (6 bases). The CDR3 contains 18 residues. The germline V and J ends were trimmed by 7 bases and 0 bases, with 24 bases remaining between them. CDR1 and CDR2 (germline): SGHTA, FQGTGA.

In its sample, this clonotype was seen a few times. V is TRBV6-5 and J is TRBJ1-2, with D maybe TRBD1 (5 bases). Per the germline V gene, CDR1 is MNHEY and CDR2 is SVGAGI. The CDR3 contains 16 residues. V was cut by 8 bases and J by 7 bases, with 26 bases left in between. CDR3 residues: CASGQRPGPSGAGYTF. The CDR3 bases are TGTGCCAGCGGTCAAAGACCGGGCCCCTCTGGGGCTGGCTACACCTTC.

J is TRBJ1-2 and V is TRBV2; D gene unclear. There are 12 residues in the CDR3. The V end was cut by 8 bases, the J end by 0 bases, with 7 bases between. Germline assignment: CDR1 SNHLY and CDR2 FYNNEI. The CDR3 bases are TGTGCCAGCGGGGAGACTAACTATGGCTACACCTTC. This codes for CASGETNYGYTF.

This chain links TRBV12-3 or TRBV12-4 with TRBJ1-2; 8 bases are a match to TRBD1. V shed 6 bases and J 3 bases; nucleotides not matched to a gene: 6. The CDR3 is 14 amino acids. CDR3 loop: CASRRQDRDYGYTF. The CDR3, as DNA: TGTGCCAGCAGACGCCAGGACAGGGACTATGGCTACACCTTC.

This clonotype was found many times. CDR3 in DNA: TGTGCCAGCAGCTTGGGACAGGCGGACTATGGCTACACCTTC. The encoded protein is CASSLGQADYGYTF. This sequence joins TRBV5-6 and TRBJ1-2; D possibly corresponds to TRBD1 (6 bases). Germline V gene data show CDR1 as SGHDT and CDR2 as YYEEEE. The CDR3 runs 14 residues. The ends were cut back, 0 bases at V and 3 bases at J, with 9 bases in the middle.

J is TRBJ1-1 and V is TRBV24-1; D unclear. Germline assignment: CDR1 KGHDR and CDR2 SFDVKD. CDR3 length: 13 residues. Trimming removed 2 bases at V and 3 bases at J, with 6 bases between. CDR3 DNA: TGTGCCACCAGTGATTCTCTGGACACTGAAGCTTTCTTT. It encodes CATSDSLDTEAFF.

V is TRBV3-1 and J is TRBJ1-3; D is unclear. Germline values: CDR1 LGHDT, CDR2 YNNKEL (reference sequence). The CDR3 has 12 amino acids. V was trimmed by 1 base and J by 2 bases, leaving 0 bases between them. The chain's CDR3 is CASSQAGNTIYF. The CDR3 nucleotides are TGTGCCAGCAGCCAAGCTGGAAACACCATATATTTT.

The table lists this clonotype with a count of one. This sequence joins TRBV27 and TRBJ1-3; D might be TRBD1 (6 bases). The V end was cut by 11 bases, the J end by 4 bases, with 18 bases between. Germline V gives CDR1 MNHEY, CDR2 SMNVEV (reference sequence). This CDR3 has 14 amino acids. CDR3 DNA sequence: TGTGCCGGGATCGGGACACCCTGGGGAAACACCATATATTTT. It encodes CAGIGTPWGNTIYF.

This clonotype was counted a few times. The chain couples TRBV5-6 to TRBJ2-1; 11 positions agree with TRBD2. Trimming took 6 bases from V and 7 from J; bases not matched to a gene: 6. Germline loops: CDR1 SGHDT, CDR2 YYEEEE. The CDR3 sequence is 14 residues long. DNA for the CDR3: TGTGCCAGCACCACTAGCGGGAGTAGGAATGAGCAGTTCTTC. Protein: CASTTSGSRNEQFF.

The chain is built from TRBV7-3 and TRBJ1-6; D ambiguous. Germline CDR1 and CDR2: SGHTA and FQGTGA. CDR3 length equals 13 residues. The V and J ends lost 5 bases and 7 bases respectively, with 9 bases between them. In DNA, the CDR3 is TGTGCCAGCAGCCGGTGGGAAAATTCACCCCTCCACTTT. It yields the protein CASSRWENSPLHF.

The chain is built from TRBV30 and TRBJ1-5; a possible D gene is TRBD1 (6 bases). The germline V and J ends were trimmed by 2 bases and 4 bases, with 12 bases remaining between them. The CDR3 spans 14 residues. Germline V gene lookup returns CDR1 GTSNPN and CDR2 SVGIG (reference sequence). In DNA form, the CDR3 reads TGTGCCTGGAGTATAAGTCAGGGGAATCAGCCCCAGCATTTT. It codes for CAWSISQGNQPQHF.

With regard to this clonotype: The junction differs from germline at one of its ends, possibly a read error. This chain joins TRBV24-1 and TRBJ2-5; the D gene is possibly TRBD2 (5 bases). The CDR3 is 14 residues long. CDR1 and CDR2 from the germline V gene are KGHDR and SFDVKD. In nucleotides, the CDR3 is TGTGCCACCAGTGGGTTCGAAAAGTGGGAGAACCAGTACTTC. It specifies CATSGFEKWENQYF.

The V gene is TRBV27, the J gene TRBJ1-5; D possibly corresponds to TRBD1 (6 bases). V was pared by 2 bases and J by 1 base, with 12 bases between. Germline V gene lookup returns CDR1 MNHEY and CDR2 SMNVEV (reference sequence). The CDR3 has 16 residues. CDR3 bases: TGTGCCAGCAGTTTAATTGGGCAGGGGAGCAATCAGCCCCAGCATTTT. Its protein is CASSLIGQGSNQPQHF.

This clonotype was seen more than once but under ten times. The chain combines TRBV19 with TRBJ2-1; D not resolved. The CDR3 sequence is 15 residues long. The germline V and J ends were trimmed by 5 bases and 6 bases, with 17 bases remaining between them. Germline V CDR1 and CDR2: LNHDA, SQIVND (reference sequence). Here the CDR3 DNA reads TGTGCCAGTAGTTCAATGGGCCTGGGTGGCAATGAGCAGTTCTTC. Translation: CASSSMGLGGNEQFF.

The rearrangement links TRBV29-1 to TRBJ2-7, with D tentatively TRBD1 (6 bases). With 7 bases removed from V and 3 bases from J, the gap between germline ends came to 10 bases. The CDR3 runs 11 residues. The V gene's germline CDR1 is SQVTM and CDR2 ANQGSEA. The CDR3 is CSAKQGYEQYF. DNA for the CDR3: TGCAGCGCCAAACAGGGCTACGAGCAGTACTTC.

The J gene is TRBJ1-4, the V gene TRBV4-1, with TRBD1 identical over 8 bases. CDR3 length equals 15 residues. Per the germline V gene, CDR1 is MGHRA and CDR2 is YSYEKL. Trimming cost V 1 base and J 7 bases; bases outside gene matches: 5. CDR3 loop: CASSQGRTGGEKLFF. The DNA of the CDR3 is TGCGCCAGCAGCCAAGGTCGTACAGGGGGTGAAAAACTGTTTTTT.

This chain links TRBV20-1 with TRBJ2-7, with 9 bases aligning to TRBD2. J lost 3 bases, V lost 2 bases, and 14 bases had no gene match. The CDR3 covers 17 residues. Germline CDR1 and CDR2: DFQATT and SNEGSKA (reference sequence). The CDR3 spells CSARIQRGLAGSYEQYF. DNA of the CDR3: TGCAGTGCTAGAATCCAGCGGGGTCTAGCGGGGAGCTACGAGCAGTACTTC.

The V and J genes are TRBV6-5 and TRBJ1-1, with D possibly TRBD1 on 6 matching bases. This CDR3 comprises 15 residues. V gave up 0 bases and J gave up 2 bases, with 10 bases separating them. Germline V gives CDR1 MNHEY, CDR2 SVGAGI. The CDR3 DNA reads TGTGCCAGCAGTTACTCCGGGGGCATTAACACTGAAGCTTTCTTT. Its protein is CASSYSGGINTEAFF.

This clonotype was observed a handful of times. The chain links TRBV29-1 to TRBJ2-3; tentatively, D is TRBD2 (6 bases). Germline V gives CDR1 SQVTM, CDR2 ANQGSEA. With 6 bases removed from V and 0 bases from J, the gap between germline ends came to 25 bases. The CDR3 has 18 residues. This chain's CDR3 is CSVAMGGPTSTSTDTQYF. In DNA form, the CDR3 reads TGCAGCGTCGCTATGGGGGGACCGACGTCTACTAGCACAGATACGCAGTATTTT.

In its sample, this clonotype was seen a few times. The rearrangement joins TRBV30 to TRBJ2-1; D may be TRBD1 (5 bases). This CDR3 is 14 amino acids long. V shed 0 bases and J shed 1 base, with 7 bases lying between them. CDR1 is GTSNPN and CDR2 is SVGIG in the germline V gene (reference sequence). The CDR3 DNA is TGTGCCTGGAGTGTGGGGCAGTCCTACAATGAGCAGTTCTTC. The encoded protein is CAWSVGQSYNEQFF.

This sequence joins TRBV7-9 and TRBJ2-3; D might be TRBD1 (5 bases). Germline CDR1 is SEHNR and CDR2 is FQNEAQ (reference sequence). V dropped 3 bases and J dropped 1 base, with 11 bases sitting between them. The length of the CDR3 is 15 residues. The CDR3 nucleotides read TGTGCCAGCAGCTTTTCAGGGCTTGGCACAGATACGCAGTATTTT. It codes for CASSFSGLGTDTQYF. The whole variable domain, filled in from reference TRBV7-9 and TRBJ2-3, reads DTGVSQNPRHKITKRGQNVTFRCDPISEHNRLYWYRQTLGQGPEFLTYFQNEAQLEKSRLLSDRFSAERPKGSFSTLEIQRTEQGDSAMYLCASSFSGLGTDTQYFGPGTRLTVL.

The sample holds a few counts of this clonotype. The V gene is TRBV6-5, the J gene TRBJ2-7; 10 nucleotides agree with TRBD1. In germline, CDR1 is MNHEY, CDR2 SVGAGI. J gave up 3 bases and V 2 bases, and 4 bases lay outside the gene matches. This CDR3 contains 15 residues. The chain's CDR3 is CASSYTGQGFYEQYF. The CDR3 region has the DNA TGTGCCAGCAGTTACACGGGACAGGGGTTCTACGAGCAGTACTTC.

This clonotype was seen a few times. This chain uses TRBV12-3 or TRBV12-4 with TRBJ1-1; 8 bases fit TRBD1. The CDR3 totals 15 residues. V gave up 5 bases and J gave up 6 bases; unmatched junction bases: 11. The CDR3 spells CASSRAGTGVSEAFF. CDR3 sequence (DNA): TGTGCCAGCAGTAGAGCCGGGACAGGAGTCTCTGAAGCTTTCTTT.

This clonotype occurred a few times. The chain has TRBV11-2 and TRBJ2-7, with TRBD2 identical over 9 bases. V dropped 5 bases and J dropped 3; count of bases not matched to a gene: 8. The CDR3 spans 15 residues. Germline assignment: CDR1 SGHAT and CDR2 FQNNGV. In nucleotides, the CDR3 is TGTGCCAGCAGCCTAATAGCGGGAGCTTTCTACGAGCAGTACTTC. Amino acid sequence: CASSLIAGAFYEQYF.

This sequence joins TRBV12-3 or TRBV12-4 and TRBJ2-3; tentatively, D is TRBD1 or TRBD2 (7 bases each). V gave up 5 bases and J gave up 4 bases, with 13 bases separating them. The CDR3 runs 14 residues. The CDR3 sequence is CASSKTGRADTQYF. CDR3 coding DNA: TGTGCCAGCAGTAAGACAGGGAGGGCAGATACGCAGTATTTT.

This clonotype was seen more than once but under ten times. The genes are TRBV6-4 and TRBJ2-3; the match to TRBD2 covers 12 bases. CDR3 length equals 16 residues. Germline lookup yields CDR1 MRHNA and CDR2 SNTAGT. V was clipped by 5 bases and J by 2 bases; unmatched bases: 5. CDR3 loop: CASSLTSGGLTDTQYF. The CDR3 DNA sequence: TGTGCCAGCAGTTTGACTAGCGGGGGACTCACAGATACGCAGTATTTT.

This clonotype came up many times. Here the CDR3 reads CASSLRPPGQGAKNIQYF. Written as DNA, the CDR3 is TGCGCCAGCAGCTTGAGACCCCCGGGACAGGGGGCCAAAAACATTCAGTACTTC. V is TRBV5-1 and J is TRBJ2-4, with 10 bases fitting TRBD1. The V segment lost 1 base and the J segment 1 base; nucleotides outside the gene matches: 8. The V gene's germline CDR1 is SGHRS and CDR2 YFSETQ. The CDR3 sequence is 18 residues long.

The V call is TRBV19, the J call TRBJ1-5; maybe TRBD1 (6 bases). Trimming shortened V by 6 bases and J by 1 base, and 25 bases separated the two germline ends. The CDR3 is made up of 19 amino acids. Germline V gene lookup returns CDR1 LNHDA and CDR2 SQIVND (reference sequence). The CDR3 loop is CASSSPGGGAGLSNQPQHF. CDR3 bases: TGTGCCAGTAGCTCCCCCGGCGGGGGCGCGGGTTTAAGCAATCAGCCCCAGCATTTT.

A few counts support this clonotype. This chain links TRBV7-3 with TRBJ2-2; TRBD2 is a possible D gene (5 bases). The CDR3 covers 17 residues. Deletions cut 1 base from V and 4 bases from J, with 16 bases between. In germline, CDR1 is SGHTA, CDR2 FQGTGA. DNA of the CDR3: TGTGCCAGCAGCTTAATGACGGCAGGACTCCGCACCGGGGAGCTGTTTTTT. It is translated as CASSLMTAGLRTGELFF. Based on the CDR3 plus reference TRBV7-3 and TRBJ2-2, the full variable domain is GAGVSQTPSNKVTEKGKYVELRCDPISGHTALYWYRQSLGQGPEFLIYFQGTGAADDSGLPNDRFFAVRPEGSVSTLKIQRTERGDSAVYLCASSLMTAGLRTGELFFGEGSRLTVL.